The rows below give T cell receptor beta chains drawn from one sample of a study of blood T cell repertoires in COVID-19. Repertoires were generated with immunoSEQ multiplex PCR, while TCRdb's copy carries only in-frame clones and drops some. The sample has about 260,000 clones; more than 70% are singletons. Sequenced sample: PBMCs or T cells enriched from blood (not recorded which). Source of these receptors: a woman aged 50 to 60 who had recovered from COVID-19. Both conserved end residues are part of each CDR3. Each record gives: V gene, J gene, D gene, clone size, CDR3 protein, CDR3 DNA. D genes are given only for firm matches. Only some rows state a clone size, as once, few, many or a class for expanded clones.

TRBV7-2	TRBJ1-5	.	.	CASSSDSNQPQHF	TGTGCCAGCAGCTCAGATAGCAATCAGCCCCAGCATTTT
TRBV5-1	TRBJ2-3	TRBD2	.	CASSLGRATSGGTDTQYF	TGCGCCAGCAGCTTGGGGAGGGCGACTAGCGGGGGCACAGATACGCAGTATTTT
TRBV28	TRBJ1-1	TRBD1	.	CASSPHGTGMTFF	TGTGCCAGCAGTCCCCACGGGACAGGGATGACTTTCTTT
TRBV11-3	TRBJ1-6	TRBD1	.	CASSSGTGANSPLHF	TGTGCCAGCAGCTCTGGGACAGGGGCTAATTCACCCCTCCACTTT
TRBV4-1	TRBJ2-1	.	.	CASSQPSQDNEQFF	TGCGCCAGCAGCCAACCGAGCCAGGACAATGAGCAGTTCTTC
TRBV18	TRBJ2-5	.	.	CASSPGTPEGETQYF	TGTGCCAGCTCACCGGGGACACCAGAGGGGGAGACCCAGTACTTC
TRBV19	TRBJ1-2	.	.	CASSIGGRAGADYGYTF	TGTGCCAGTAGTATAGGGGGCAGGGCTGGGGCGGACTATGGCTACACCTTC
TRBV30	TRBJ1-6	.	once	CAWQDSPNSPLHF	TGTGCCTGGCAGGACAGCCCTAATTCACCCCTCCACTTT
TRBV5-1	TRBJ2-7	.	few	CASSLGGSLGGEQYF	TGCGCCAGCAGCTTGGGAGGGAGTTTAGGAGGGGAGCAGTACTTC
TRBV29-1	TRBJ1-3	TRBD1	.	CSVMGQGNTIYF	TGCAGCGTTATGGGACAGGGAAACACCATATATTTT
TRBV27	TRBJ2-2	TRBD2	.	CASSPKSGLAGIRRTGELFF	TGTGCCAGCAGCCCAAAATCAGGACTAGCGGGAATTAGGCGGACCGGGGAGCTGTTTTTT
TRBV5-5	TRBJ2-7	TRBD1	.	CASSMRTGGAYEQYF	TGTGCCAGCAGCATGAGGACAGGGGGCGCTTACGAGCAGTACTTC
TRBV6-2/TRBV6-3	TRBJ1-5	TRBD1	.	CASSSGQGRRQPQHF	TGTGCCAGCAGTTCGGGACAGGGAAGGCGTCAGCCCCAGCATTTT
TRBV5-1	TRBJ2-7	TRBD1	.	CASSWGQKYEQYF	TGCGCCAGCAGCTGGGGACAGAAATACGAGCAGTACTTC
TRBV9	TRBJ2-2	TRBD2	.	CASSVDGRARGELFF	TGTGCCAGCAGCGTAGACGGGAGGGCACGCGGGGAGCTGTTTTTT
TRBV3-1/TRBV3-2	TRBJ1-2	TRBD1	.	CASSQGPGTGKLGYRYGYTF	TGTGCCAGCAGCCAAGGTCCCGGGACAGGGAAGTTAGGATATAGGTATGGCTACACCTTC
TRBV4-1	TRBJ1-3	.	once	CASSQDPGSGNTIYF	TGCGCCAGCAGCCAAGATCCCGGGAGTGGAAACACCATATATTTT
TRBV7-3	TRBJ2-1	.	once	CASSLWRDNEQFF	TGTGCCAGCAGCTTATGGAGGGACAATGAGCAGTTCTTC
TRBV28	TRBJ1-2	TRBD1	.	CASSGTGRNYGYTF	TGTGCCAGCAGTGGGACAGGGCGTAACTATGGCTACACCTTC
TRBV27	TRBJ1-1	.	once	CASSEGPGYPEAFF	TGTGCCAGCAGTGAGGGCCCGGGTTACCCTGAAGCTTTCTTT
TRBV3-1/TRBV3-2	TRBJ2-3	TRBD2	.	CASSQDLLAGGKVTDTQYF	TGTGCCAGCAGCCAAGACCTCCTAGCGGGGGGGAAAGTGACAGATACGCAGTATTTT
TRBV27	TRBJ2-7	TRBD2	.	CASSNLAAYEQYF	TGTGCCAGCAGTAATCTAGCGGCCTACGAGCAGTACTTC
TRBV7-2	TRBJ1-2	.	.	CASSLGQGSWDGYTF	TGTGCCAGCAGCTTAGGTCAGGGCTCTTGGGATGGCTACACCTTC
TRBV30	TRBJ1-2	TRBD1	.	CAWARQGPYGYTF	TGTGCCTGGGCCAGACAGGGTCCCTATGGCTACACCTTC
TRBV28	TRBJ2-1	TRBD2	.	CASSLPAGNYNEQFF	TGTGCCAGCAGTTTACCAGCGGGGAATTACAATGAGCAGTTCTTC
TRBV27	TRBJ1-1	.	.	CASSPSGGGLNTEAFF	TGTGCCAGCAGTCCGTCGGGGGGAGGACTGAACACTGAAGCTTTCTTT
TRBV30	TRBJ2-2	TRBD2	.	CAWAQRGPRSGGELFF	TGTGCCTGGGCACAGCGGGGGCCACGCAGTGGCGGGGAGCTGTTTTTT
TRBV14	TRBJ2-7	TRBD1	.	CASSQGRGLYEQYF	TGTGCCAGCAGCCAAGGCAGGGGGCTGTACGAGCAGTACTTC
TRBV27	TRBJ1-1	.	once	CASLGGSDTEAFF	TGTGCCAGCCTGGGAGGGAGCGACACTGAAGCTTTCTTT